What follows are 20 T cell receptor beta chains derived from one specimen sequenced in a study of PD-1 blockade in mismatch repair-deficient tumors. Sequencing was performed with immunoSEQ multiplex PCR; in TCRdb, only in-frame clones are kept and a portion is missing. This sample has around 37,000 clones, with roughly 88% found just once. Sequencing was performed on PBMCs, taken about 40 weeks after starting pembrolizumab. The source is an adult with mismatch repair-deficient cancer.

This clone is a singleton in its sample. This sequence joins TRBV2 and TRBJ1-5, with TRBD1 matching 8 bases. The CDR3 consists of 14 residues. Losses at the gene ends were 7 bases for V and 3 bases for J; bases not matched to a gene: 5. Germline CDR1 reads SNHLY; CDR2 reads FYNNEI. The CDR3 DNA reads TGTGCCAGCATTACGGACAGGGACAATCAGCCCCAGCATTTT. As protein: CASITDRDNQPQHF.

The chain employs TRBV18 and TRBJ1-1; possible D gene TRBD1, 5 bases. With 0 bases removed from V and 3 bases from J, the gap between germline ends came to 11 bases. Looked up from germline, CDR1 is KGHSH and CDR2 is LQKENI. There are 15 residues in the CDR3. Here the CDR3 reads CASSPPGSGYTEAFF. For the CDR3, the DNA is TGTGCCAGCTCACCACCGGGATCAGGGTACACTGAAGCTTTCTTT.

The CDR3: CASSRGQIVAETQYF. In DNA form, the CDR3 reads TGTGCCAGCAGCAGGGGACAAATCGTCGCGGAGACCCAGTACTTC. The chain couples TRBV9 to TRBJ2-5, with a tentative D call TRBD1 (6 bases). Germline V gene lookup returns CDR1 SGDLS and CDR2 YYNGEE. The V end was cut by 4 bases, the J end by 5 bases, with 18 bases between. The CDR3 length is 15 residues.

A word on this clone: Other DNA sequences in the same sample also yield this CDR3. The V call is TRBV28, the J call TRBJ2-7, with TRBD2 identical over 11 bases. The V segment lost 6 bases and the J segment 0 bases; nucleotides outside the gene matches: 4. Germline values: CDR1 MDHEN, CDR2 SYDVKM. The CDR3 has 15 residues. CDR3 nucleotide sequence: TGTGCCAGCAGCCTCGGGACTAGCGGCTCCTACGAGCAGTACTTC. It codes for CASSLGTSGSYEQYF.

The chain carries TRBV5-1 and TRBJ1-3, with D perhaps matching TRBD1 (5 bases). The germline V gene has CDR1 SGHRS and CDR2 YFSETQ. The CDR3 spans 14 residues. Between the trimmed V and J ends, which lost 3 bases and 5 bases, there was a span of 12 bases. This CDR3 is CASSSGTGRNTIYF. The CDR3 nucleotides read TGCGCCAGCAGCTCTGGGACTGGGCGAAACACCATATATTTT.

The chain joins TRBV28 to TRBJ2-7; the D gene is possibly TRBD2 (6 bases). V was pared by 10 bases and J by 3 bases, with 10 bases between. There are 11 residues in the CDR3. Germline V gives CDR1 MDHEN, CDR2 SYDVKM. CDR3 amino acids: CAMGGGYEQYF. CDR3 bases: TGTGCCATGGGGGGTGGCTACGAGCAGTACTTC.

The chain combines TRBV7-8 with TRBJ2-7, with 9 bases aligning to TRBD1. V lost 4 bases to trimming and J lost 3 bases; unmatched junction nucleotides: 7. Germline CDR1 is SGHVS and CDR2 is FQNEAQ. This CDR3 is 15 amino acids long. CDR3 DNA sequence: TGTGCCAGCAGCTCGTACAGGGGGCCAAACTACGAGCAGTACTTC. Translating it yields CASSSYRGPNYEQYF.

This clone was seen a handful of times. The chain has TRBV5-1 and TRBJ2-7; TRBD1 is a possible D gene (5 bases). V lost 4 bases and J lost 0, with 14 bases in between. The CDR3 is made up of 15 amino acids. Germline CDR1 SGHRS, CDR2 YFSETQ. DNA of the CDR3: TGCGCCAGCAGCCTAGGGGCCAGCAGCTCCTACGAGCAGTACTTC. It specifies CASSLGASSSYEQYF. The variable domain in full, with the rest retrieved from reference TRBV5-1 and TRBJ2-7, is KAGVTQTPRYLIKTRGQQVTLSCSPISGHRSVSWYQQTPGQGLQFLFEYFSETQRNKGNFPGRFSGRQFSNSRSEMNVSTLELGDSALYLCASSLGASSSYEQYFGPGTRLTVT.

The chain carries TRBV21-1 and TRBJ2-7; the D call in the table, TRBD2, was not verified against the DNA. TRBV21-1 is designated a pseudogene. CDR3 length: 15 amino acids. The DNA for the CDR3 is TGTGCCAGCCGCCGACTAGCGGGAGATTCAGGCGAGCAGTACTTC. This gives the protein CASRRLAGDSGEQYF.

The genes are TRBV19 and TRBJ2-1, with D tentatively TRBD2 (6 bases). The CDR3 runs 15 residues. V lost 4 bases to trimming and J lost 7 bases, with 17 bases between them. The germline V gene encodes CDR1 LNHDA and CDR2 SQIVND (reference sequence). The CDR3 here is CASSKLAPRTNEQFF. For the CDR3, the DNA is TGTGCCAGTAGTAAACTAGCTCCACGGACGAATGAGCAGTTCTTC.

This sequence joins TRBV7-9 and TRBJ2-3; TRBD2 agrees at 11 bases. CDR1 SEHNR and CDR2 FQNEAQ come from the germline V gene (reference sequence). The V and J ends lost 5 bases and 1 base, in that order; junction bases with no gene match: 8. The CDR3 loop spans 17 amino acids. For the CDR3, the DNA is TGTGCCAGCAGCAAGGGACTAGCGGAGGCCCGCACAGATACGCAGTATTTT. Translating gives CASSKGLAEARTDTQYF.

This chain connects TRBV2 to TRBJ2-5; 12 nucleotides agree with TRBD1. The J call is doubtful: the DNA matches TRBJ2-7 better. The germline V gene encodes CDR1 SNHLY and CDR2 FYNNEI. The length of the CDR3 is 16 residues. In DNA, the CDR3 is TGTGCCAGCAGGGGACAGGGGGCGGTGGACTTCTACGAGCAGTACTTC. Translated: CASRGQGAVDFYEQYF.

The CDR3 protein is CASTQITGGSEYF. The DNA for the CDR3 is TGTGCCAGCACCCAAATAACGGGGGGGTCCGAGTACTTC. The rearrangement joins TRBV2 to TRBJ2-7, with 8 bases lining up with TRBD2. This CDR3 spans 13 amino acids. CDR1 SNHLY and CDR2 FYNNEI come from the germline V gene. The trim removed 7 bases at V and 11 bases at J, leaving 13 bases unmatched. Complete variable domain (other parts from reference TRBV2 and TRBJ2-7): EPEVTQTPSHQVTQMGQEVILRCVPISNHLYFYWYRQILGQKVEFLVSFYNNEISEKSEIFDDQFSVERPDGSNFTLKIRSTKLEDSAMYFCASTQITGGSEYFGPGTRLTVT.

The gene calls are TRBV27 and TRBJ2-7; D possibly corresponds to TRBD2 (5 bases). This CDR3 spans 17 amino acids. Germline V CDR1 and CDR2: MNHEY, SMNVEV (reference sequence). Trimming left V 2 bases short and J 0 bases short, with 17 bases between. In DNA, the CDR3 is TGTGCCAGCAGTTTAGGTAGAGGGAAACCCCACTCCTACGAGCAGTACTTC. As protein: CASSLGRGKPHSYEQYF.

J is TRBJ2-7 and V is TRBV12-5, with 8 bases that match TRBD1. J gave up 4 bases and V 6 bases, and 17 bases lay outside the gene matches. Looked up from germline, CDR1 is LGHNT and CDR2 is FRNRAP. The length of the CDR3 is 17 residues. The CDR3 DNA sequence: TGTGCTAGTGGATCCGGGCCCAAGACAGGGGTGGAGTACGAGCAGTACTTC. It encodes CASGSGPKTGVEYEQYF. Complete variable domain (other parts from reference TRBV12-5 and TRBJ2-7): DARVTQTPRHKVTEMGQEVTMRCQPILGHNTVFWYRQTMMQGLELLAYFRNRAPLDDSGMPKDRFSAEMPDATLATLKIQPSEPRDSAVYFCASGSGPKTGVEYEQYFGPGTRLTVT.

This clone showed up just once. This rearrangement joins TRBV7-9 to TRBJ1-3; D gene ambiguous. The CDR3 has 14 residues. Germline CDR1 and CDR2: SEHNR and FQNEAQ (reference sequence). V was clipped by 11 bases and J by 4 bases, with 18 bases between them. CDR3 residues: CACKAEGPGNTIYF. CDR3 nucleotide sequence: TGTGCCTGCAAGGCGGAGGGTCCCGGAAACACCATATATTTT.

The V gene is TRBV12-5, the J gene TRBJ2-3; 8 nucleotides match TRBD2. Trimming took 0 bases from V and 7 from J; bases not matched to a gene: 9. The CDR3 totals 16 residues. Looked up from germline, CDR1 is LGHNT and CDR2 is FRNRAP. CDR3 coding DNA: TGTGCTAGTGGTTTGGTTAAAGCGGGAGCCCCAAATACGCAGTATTTT. Protein sequence: CASGLVKAGAPNTQYF.

There are a few counts of this clone. V and J are TRBV5-1 and TRBJ2-7; 9 nucleotides line up with TRBD1. The ends lost 4 bases at V and 3 bases at J; junction bases unmatched: 8. The CDR3 totals 15 residues. Germline assignment: CDR1 SGHRS and CDR2 YFSETQ. The CDR3 is CASSPLGTGNYEQYF. The CDR3 nucleotides are TGCGCCAGCAGCCCCTTAGGGACAGGGAACTACGAGCAGTACTTC. Using reference TRBV5-1 and TRBJ2-7 for the parts outside the CDR3, the full variable domain is KAGVTQTPRYLIKTRGQQVTLSCSPISGHRSVSWYQQTPGQGLQFLFEYFSETQRNKGNFPGRFSGRQFSNSRSEMNVSTLELGDSALYLCASSPLGTGNYEQYFGPGTRLTVT.

The J gene is TRBJ1-4, the V gene TRBV5-5; D is unresolved. Germline V CDR1 and CDR2: SGHKS, YYEKEE (reference sequence). This CDR3 region has 12 residues. Trimming cost V 1 base and J 7 bases, with 5 bases left between them. CDR3 residues: CASSLSGEKLFF. DNA of the CDR3: TGTGCCAGCAGCTTGAGCGGTGAAAAACTGTTTTTT.

CDR3 DNA sequence: TGTGCCAGCAGCTTAGAGGGACAGGGGGCAGGCTATGGCTACACCTTC. This gives the protein CASSLEGQGAGYGYTF. The chain links TRBV7-2 to TRBJ1-2, with 12 bases identical to TRBD1. Looked up from germline, CDR1 is SGHTA and CDR2 is FQGNSA. V gave up 1 base and J gave up 4 bases; unmatched junction bases: 4. The CDR3 runs to 16 residues.